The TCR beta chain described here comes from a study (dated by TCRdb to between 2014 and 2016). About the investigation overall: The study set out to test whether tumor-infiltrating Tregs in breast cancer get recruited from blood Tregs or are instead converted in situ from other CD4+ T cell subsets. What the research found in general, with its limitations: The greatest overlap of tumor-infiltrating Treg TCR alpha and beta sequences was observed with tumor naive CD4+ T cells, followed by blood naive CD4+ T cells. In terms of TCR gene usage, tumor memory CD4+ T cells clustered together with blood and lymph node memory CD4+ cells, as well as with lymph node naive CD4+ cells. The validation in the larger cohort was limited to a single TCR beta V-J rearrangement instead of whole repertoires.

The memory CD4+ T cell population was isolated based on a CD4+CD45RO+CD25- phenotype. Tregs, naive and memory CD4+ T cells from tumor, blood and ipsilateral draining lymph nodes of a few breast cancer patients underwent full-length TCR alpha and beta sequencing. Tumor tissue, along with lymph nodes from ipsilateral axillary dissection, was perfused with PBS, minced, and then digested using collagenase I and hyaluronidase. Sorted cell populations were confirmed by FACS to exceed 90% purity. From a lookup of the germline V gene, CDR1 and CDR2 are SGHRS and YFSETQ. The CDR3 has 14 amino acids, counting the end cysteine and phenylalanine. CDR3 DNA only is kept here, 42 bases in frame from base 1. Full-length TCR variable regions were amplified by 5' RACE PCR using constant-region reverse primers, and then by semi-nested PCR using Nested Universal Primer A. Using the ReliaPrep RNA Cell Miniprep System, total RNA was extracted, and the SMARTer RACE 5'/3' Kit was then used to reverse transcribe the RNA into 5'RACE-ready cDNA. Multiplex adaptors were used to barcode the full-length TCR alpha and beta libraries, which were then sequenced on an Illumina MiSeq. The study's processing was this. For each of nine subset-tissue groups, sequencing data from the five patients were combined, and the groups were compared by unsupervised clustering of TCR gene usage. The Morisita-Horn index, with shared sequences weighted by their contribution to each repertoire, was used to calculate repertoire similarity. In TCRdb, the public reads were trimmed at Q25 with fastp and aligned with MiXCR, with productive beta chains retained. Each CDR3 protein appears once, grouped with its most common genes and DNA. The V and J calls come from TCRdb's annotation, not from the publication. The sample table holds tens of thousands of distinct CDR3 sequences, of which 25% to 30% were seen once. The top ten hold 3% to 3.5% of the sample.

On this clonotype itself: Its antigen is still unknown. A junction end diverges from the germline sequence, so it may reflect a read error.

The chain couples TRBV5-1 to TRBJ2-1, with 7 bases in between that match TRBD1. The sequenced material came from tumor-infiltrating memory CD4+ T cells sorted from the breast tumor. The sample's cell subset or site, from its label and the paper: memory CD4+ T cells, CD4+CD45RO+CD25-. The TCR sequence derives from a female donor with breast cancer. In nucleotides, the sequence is TGCGCCAGAAGCTTGGAACAGGGGTTGAATGAGCAGTTCTTC. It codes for CARSLEQGLNEQFF.